These 26 T cell receptor beta chains originate from one sample sequenced in a study of response to subunit inactivated influenza vaccine. TCRdb re-analysed the RT-PCR reads in MiXCR, keeping a single row per CDR3 protein. This repertoire shows 630,000 or so distinct CDR3 sequences, roughly 14% found once; its top ten account for roughly 12%. Sequenced here: PBMCs from blood, sampled less than 13 days after vaccination. The origin of the receptors is a man between 45 and 60 years old who received an inactivated influenza vaccine.

This clonotype was detected many times. The rearrangement links TRBV24-1 to TRBJ2-1; D call uncertain. The CDR3 consists of 13 residues. The V and J ends lost 3 bases and 6 bases respectively, with 8 bases between them. Germline V lookup: CDR1 KGHDR, CDR2 SFDVKD. In DNA, the CDR3 is TGTGCCACCAGTGATCACAATACCAATGAGCAGTTCTTC. Its translation: CATSDHNTNEQFF.

This clonotype was seen repeatedly, ten times or more. This chain uses TRBV18 with TRBJ2-3; D is unresolved. In germline, CDR1 is KGHSH, CDR2 LQKENI. The CDR3 spans 13 residues. Trimming took 8 bases from V and 2 from J, leaving 11 bases between them. In DNA form, the CDR3 reads TGTGCCAGCGCTCTGGAGCTCACAGATACGCAGTATTTT. Its protein product is CASALELTDTQYF.

The chain combines TRBV12-3 or TRBV12-4 with TRBJ2-3; 10 bases line up with TRBD2. The ends lost 10 bases at V and 1 base at J; junction bases unmatched: 20. CDR3 size: 19 residues. The CDR3 DNA reads as TGTGCCATCTGTTTTTTTCCTAGCGGGAGACGGGATCGCACAGATACGCAGTATTTT. Its translation is CAICFFPSGRRDRTDTQYF.

This clonotype appeared many times. The chain combines TRBV12-3 or TRBV12-4 with TRBJ2-7; D is perhaps TRBD2 (7 bases). Trimming left V 5 bases short and J 5 bases short, with 13 bases between. This CDR3 region has 13 residues. Here the CDR3 DNA reads TGTGCCAGCAGTGGCAGGGGAGGGCACGAGCAGTACTTC. Amino acid sequence: CASSGRGGHEQYF.

This sequence joins TRBV7-8 and TRBJ2-7; weak D call: TRBD2 (5 bases). This CDR3 is built from 17 residues. CDR1 SGHVS and CDR2 FQNEAQ come from the germline V gene. The V end was cut by 1 base, the J end by 0 bases, with 16 bases between. CDR3 sequence (DNA): TGTGCCAGCAGCTTAGGGGTGACTCTAGCCGGCTCCTACGAGCAGTACTTC. Translation: CASSLGVTLAGSYEQYF.

The table lists this clonotype with a few counts. The V gene is TRBV4-1, the J gene TRBJ2-1, with D maybe TRBD2 (6 bases). The CDR3 runs to 18 residues. Germline values: CDR1 MGHRA, CDR2 YSYEKL. The ends were cut back, 1 base at V and 5 bases at J, with 21 bases in the middle. The CDR3 DNA is TGCGCCAGCAGCCAAGGATCCTTACTCCGGGGGTCCCACAATGAGCAGTTCTTC. As protein: CASSQGSLLRGSHNEQFF.

The chain has TRBV5-1 and TRBJ2-5; D call uncertain. CDR3 length: 14 amino acids. CDR1 SGHRS and CDR2 YFSETQ come from the germline V gene. Trimming took off 3 bases at V and 5 bases at J, with 14 bases between the two ends. The CDR3 nucleotides read TGCGCCAGCAGCTCGATTGAGGTGCTTGAGACCCAGTACTTC. Protein sequence: CASSSIEVLETQYF.

This clonotype was seen many times. The rearrangement links TRBV5-6 to TRBJ2-5; D may be TRBD2 (6 bases). The CDR3 length is 14 residues. V lost 4 bases to trimming and J lost 5 bases, with 15 bases between them. The V gene's germline CDR1 is SGHDT and CDR2 YYEEEE. The CDR3, as DNA: TGTGCCAGCAGCCCGGGACTTAGAACGGAGACCCAGTACTTC. It yields the protein CASSPGLRTETQYF. The full variable domain, in which reference TRBV5-6 and TRBJ2-5 provide the parts outside the CDR3, is DAGVTQSPTHLIKTRGQQVTLRCSPKSGHDTVSWYQQALGQGPQFIFQYYEEEERQRGNFPDRFSGHQFPNYSSELNVNALLLGDSALYLCASSPGLRTETQYFGPGTRLLVL.

The chain employs TRBV5-1 and TRBJ1-4; 10 bases are a match to TRBD1. V lost 3 bases to trimming and J lost 0 bases; unmatched junction nucleotides: 8. Germline V gene lookup returns CDR1 SGHRS and CDR2 YFSETQ. The CDR3 runs to 18 residues. The CDR3 DNA reads as TGCGCCAGCAGCTGGGGGACAGGGGATATATCAACTAATGAAAAACTGTTTTTT. This encodes CASSWGTGDISTNEKLFF. The entire variable domain, with the rest obtained from reference TRBV5-1 and TRBJ1-4, is as follows: KAGVTQTPRYLIKTRGQQVTLSCSPISGHRSVSWYQQTPGQGLQFLFEYFSETQRNKGNFPGRFSGRQFSNSRSEMNVSTLELGDSALYLCASSWGTGDISTNEKLFFGSGTQLSVL.

This clonotype has a handful of counts. V and J are TRBV6-5 and TRBJ2-2; D uncertain. V gave up 0 bases and J gave up 4 bases, with 12 bases separating them. The CDR3 is 16 residues long. Germline V gives CDR1 MNHEY, CDR2 SVGAGI. The CDR3 here is CASSYSRSLITGELFF. The DNA for the CDR3 is TGTGCCAGCAGTTACTCTCGCAGCTTGATCACCGGGGAGCTGTTTTTT.

The chain links TRBV20-1 to TRBJ2-3, with 10 bases identical to TRBD1. Germline V gene data show CDR1 as DFQATT and CDR2 as SNEGSKA (reference sequence). CDR3 length equals 14 residues. Trimming cost V 7 bases and J 3 bases; bases outside gene matches: 7. CDR3 in DNA: TGCAGTGTGGCCCGGGACAGGGGAACAGATACGCAGTATTTT. Residues: CSVARDRGTDTQYF.

In its sample, this clonotype was seen a few times. The genes are TRBV5-1 and TRBJ2-5; no clear D gene. The CDR3 spans 13 residues. V lost 4 bases and J 4 bases, leaving 11 bases between the germline ends. Germline V lookup: CDR1 SGHRS, CDR2 YFSETQ. DNA for the CDR3: TGCGCCAGCAGCCCATCATCCGGAGAGACCCAGTACTTC. Amino acids: CASSPSSGETQYF.

This clonotype was found a few times. This chain joins TRBV5-1 and TRBJ1-5, with a possible D match to TRBD1 (5 bases). The CDR3 contains 15 residues. Trimming stripped 1 base from V and 4 bases from J, with 12 bases between. Germline CDR1 is SGHRS and CDR2 is YFSETQ. The CDR3, as DNA: TGCGCCAGCAGCTTGAGTGGACAACAAAATCAGCCCCAGCATTTT. It translates to CASSLSGQQNQPQHF.

This clonotype was counted a few times. The chain recombines TRBV12-3 or TRBV12-4 with TRBJ2-3; tentative D call: TRBD1 (5 bases). This CDR3 has 13 residues. With 3 bases removed from V and 8 bases from J, the gap between germline ends came to 12 bases. The CDR3 loop is CASSFEGAGTQYF. CDR3 nucleotide sequence: TGTGCCAGCAGTTTCGAAGGGGCAGGTACGCAGTATTTT.

There are a few counts of this clonotype. The chain couples TRBV7-2 to TRBJ2-3; TRBD2 matches 10 bases. With V trimmed by 9 bases and J by 5 bases, 11 bases remained unmatched. This CDR3 is 15 amino acids long. Germline CDR1 reads SGHTA; CDR2 reads FQGNSA. CDR3 nucleotides: TGTGCCAGTGTGCTAGCGGGAGCCTCAAGAGATACGCAGTATTTT. Residues: CASVLAGASRDTQYF.

This clonotype was picked up a small number of times. V gene TRBV9 combines with J gene TRBJ2-3; D is ambiguous. Germline values: CDR1 SGDLS, CDR2 YYNGEE. The CDR3 runs to 13 residues. The V end lost 0 bases, the J end lost 4 bases, and 6 bases lay between the germline ends. CDR3 in amino acids: CASSVVSPDTQYF. CDR3 DNA sequence: TGTGCCAGCAGCGTAGTCTCCCCAGATACGCAGTATTTT.

CDR3 loop: CAPSGPGADGSYEQYF. DNA for the CDR3: TGTGCCCCCTCGGGCCCAGGGGCAGATGGATCCTACGAGCAGTACTTC. V usage is TRBV6-2 or TRBV6-3 and J usage is TRBJ2-7; D possibly corresponds to TRBD1 (6 bases). The V gene's germline CDR1 is MNHEY and CDR2 SVGEGT. The CDR3 covers 16 residues. V was clipped by 11 bases and J by 1 base, with 24 bases between them.

This clonotype showed up many times. The chain recombines TRBV12-3 or TRBV12-4 with TRBJ1-2; TRBD1 matches at 7 bases. The CDR3 extends over 13 amino acids. V lost 6 bases, J lost 4 bases, and 5 bases stayed unmatched. The CDR3 here is CASRPTGSYGYTF. CDR3 coding DNA: TGTGCCAGCAGACCGACAGGGAGCTATGGCTACACCTTC.

In its sample, this clonotype was seen a few times. This chain uses TRBV4-3 with TRBJ1-2, with TRBD1 matching over 8 bases. Germline V gene data show CDR1 as LGHNA and CDR2 as YSLEER. This CDR3 contains 15 residues. V gave up 3 bases and J gave up 8 bases; unmatched junction bases: 11. The CDR3 sequence is CASSHRTGTTGGYTF. The DNA for the CDR3 is TGCGCCAGCAGCCATAGGACAGGGACGACGGGAGGCTACACCTTC.

The sample holds a few counts of this clonotype. The rearrangement links TRBV12-3 or TRBV12-4 to TRBJ2-5; D assignment may be TRBD1 or TRBD2 (5 bases each). The V end was cut by 4 bases, the J end by 2 bases, with 11 bases between. There are 14 residues in the CDR3. The CDR3 bases are TGTGCCAGCAGTTCTACCGGGGCACAAGAGACCCAGTACTTC. Its translation: CASSSTGAQETQYF.

V and J are TRBV20-1 and TRBJ2-3; the match to TRBD2 covers 11 bases. The CDR3 is 14 amino acids. V was clipped by 6 bases and J by 4 bases; unmatched bases: 6. Germline V gives CDR1 DFQATT, CDR2 SNEGSKA (reference sequence). This chain's CDR3 is CSAALAGEADTQYF. The CDR3 nucleotides are TGCAGTGCGGCACTAGCGGGGGAGGCAGATACGCAGTATTTT.

This clonotype was counted only a few times. V gene TRBV6-1 combines with J gene TRBJ2-5, with 7 bases matching TRBD1. CDR3 length: 13 residues. The V and J ends lost 6 bases and 2 bases, in that order; junction bases with no gene match: 3. Germline-derived CDR1 and CDR2 are MNHNS and SASEGT. CDR3 coding DNA: TGTGCCAGCAGAACAGGGGTTCAAGAGACCCAGTACTTC. Its protein is CASRTGVQETQYF.

This chain uses TRBV7-2 with TRBJ1-6; D not resolved. From germline, CDR1 is SGHTA and CDR2 FQGNSA. There are 12 residues in the CDR3. V dropped 2 bases and J dropped 10 bases, with 6 bases sitting between them. The CDR3 coding sequence is TGTGCCAGCAGCTTACCCCAATCACCCCTCCACTTT. Protein: CASSLPQSPLHF.

The chain combines TRBV20-1 with TRBJ2-7, with 9 bases fitting TRBD1. The V and J ends lost 6 bases and 6 bases, in that order; junction bases with no gene match: 18. This CDR3 region has 16 residues. Germline values: CDR1 DFQATT, CDR2 SNEGSKA (reference sequence). CDR3 in amino acids: CSAGGNRDRVMIEQYF. The CDR3 DNA reads as TGCAGTGCGGGAGGGAACCGGGACAGGGTTATGATCGAGCAGTACTTC.

This chain connects TRBV4-3 to TRBJ2-7; D uncertain. This CDR3 has 14 residues. Looked up from germline, CDR1 is LGHNA and CDR2 is YSLEER. Trimming cost V 6 bases and J 0 bases, with 12 bases left between them. CDR3 sequence (DNA): TGCGCCAGCAGTTACGACACGGTCTCCTACGAGCAGTACTTC. It is translated as CASSYDTVSYEQYF.

The chain employs TRBV3-1 and TRBJ2-3; 8 bases are a match to TRBD2. V lost 10 bases, J lost 0 bases, and 15 bases stayed unmatched. Germline V lookup: CDR1 LGHDT, CDR2 YNNKEL (reference sequence). The CDR3 extends over 17 amino acids. This CDR3 reads CATTQTRLATSTDTQYF. In nucleotides, the CDR3 is TGTGCCACCACCCAGACCCGACTAGCGACTAGCACAGATACGCAGTATTTT.